Sequencing of this T cell receptor beta chain was carried out in a study of blood T cell repertoires in COVID-19. Study at large: Researchers got acute and convalescent COVID-19 samples from the United States, Italy and Spain. T cells, B-cell-depleted T cells, or PBMCs provided the cDNA or gDNA that served as material.

Clones were sequenced by immunoSEQ multiplex PCR, and TCRdb holds only the in-frame ones, with some missing. The sample gives roughly 140,000 clones, around 83% of which show up once; 7.2% is in the top ten. This CDR3 comprises 15 residues. With 1 base removed from V and 3 bases from J, the gap between germline ends came to 13 bases. Per germline, CDR1 SGHTA and CDR2 FQGNSA. This rearrangement joins TRBV7-2 to TRBJ2-7; D is unresolved. The clonotype originates from a woman aged 50 to 60 in a cohort sampled during active or convalescent COVID-19. The source material was peripheral blood. The CDR3 DNA follows: TGTGCCAGCAGCTTAGTCGCAGGTCCTCTCTACGAGCAGTACTTC. This gives the protein CASSLVAGPLYEQYF.